This TCR beta chain comes out of a study of cytomegalovirus exposure and HLA in healthy donors. PCR was performed using 60 Vbeta and 13 Jbeta primers. The method was immunoSEQ multiplex PCR; TCRdb's version includes in-frame clones alone and lacks a portion of them. The profile covers roughly 170,000 clones, with 84% appearing a single time and around 1.2% taken by the ten largest. This CDR3 has 17 residues. Deletions cut 3 bases from V and 0 bases from J, with 17 bases between. Germline CDR1 and CDR2: WNHNN and SYGVQD (reference sequence). Sequenced sample: PBMCs. The chain is built from TRBV10-1 and TRBJ1-1; perhaps TRBD1 as D (6 bases). The sequence was obtained from a girl aged 2-10 years in good health and CMV-seropositive. Here the CDR3 DNA reads TGCGCCAGCAGTGACCGTGGTCACAGGGAGTTGAACACTGAAGCTTTCTTT. Protein product: CASSDRGHRELNTEAFF.